The rows below give T cell receptor beta chains drawn from one sample of a study of a mutant IDH1 vaccine in newly diagnosed glioma. The data were produced by immunoSEQ multiplex PCR, yet TCRdb's version contains in-frame clones alone and is incomplete. Here the sample spans roughly 61,000 clones, around 80% being singletons. The antigens for these receptors are not known. The material sequenced was PBMCs, taken from a glioma patient whose treatment included an IDH1 peptide vaccine. The origin of the receptors is a man aged 45-65 years with glioma. CDR3s include the opening cysteine and the closing phenylalanine or tryptophan. A D gene is named only where the DNA matches it firmly. Size values are once, few and many counts, or a class for expanded clones, and some rows have none.

size,D,J,V,DNA,CDR3
.,.,TRBJ2-7,TRBV10-3,TGTGCCATCAGTGAAGAAAGCTACGAGCAGTACTTC,CAISEESYEQYF
.,.,TRBJ2-1,TRBV5-8,TGTGCCAGCAGATTTCTTCGCGGTTACGAAGACAATGAGCAGTTCTTC,CASRFLRGYEDNEQFF
.,.,TRBJ1-1,TRBV20-1,TGCAGTGCCAGGGTGGTTGAAGCTTTCTTT,CSARVVEAFF
.,.,TRBJ2-3,TRBV9,TGTGCCAGCAGCCTCGGACGGACCACAGATACGCAGTATTTT,CASSLGRTTDTQYF
.,TRBD1,TRBJ2-2,TRBV6-1,TGTGCCAGCAGTGAAAGGCGGACAGGGTTGGGTGGGGAGCTGTTTTTT,CASSERRTGLGGELFF
.,.,TRBJ2-7,TRBV20-1,TGCAGTGCTAGACCTAGTATCGGGCAGTACTTC,CSARPSIGQYF
.,.,TRBJ2-2,TRBV28,TGTGCCAGCAGCTCCTTATGGGGACCCGGGGAGCTGTTTTTT,CASSSLWGPGELFF
.,TRBD1,TRBJ1-5,TRBV6-1,TGTGCCAGCAGTGAAGCGGACAGGGGTATTCAGCCCCAGCATTTT,CASSEADRGIQPQHF
.,.,TRBJ1-2,TRBV4-3,TGCGCCAGCAGCCAAGGGACGGGGACCCCCCTGAGTGGCTACACCTTC,CASSQGTGTPLSGYTF
.,.,TRBJ1-5,TRBV7-2,TGTGCCAGCAGCTTATCCGAGGGGCTGAATCAGCCCCAGCATTTT,CASSLSEGLNQPQHF
.,.,TRBJ2-5,TRBV7-6,TGTGCCAGCAGCTTAGTGGTGTCCGGCGATGGGACCCAGTACTTC,CASSLVVSGDGTQYF
.,.,TRBJ2-7,TRBV29-1,TGCAGCGTTGAAGGACGGGTGCCCTACGAGCAGTACTTC,CSVEGRVPYEQYF
few,.,TRBJ1-5,TRBV10-3,TGTGCCATCAGTGAATCGGGGGTGAATCAGCCCCAGCATTTT,CAISESGVNQPQHF
.,.,TRBJ1-3,TRBV9,TGTGCCAGCAGCGTAGGGGGGGCTAGCTTCTCTGGAAACACCATATATTTT,CASSVGGASFSGNTIYF
.,.,TRBJ2-7,TRBV30,TGTGCCTGGAGTAGGGGTTGGGTCTACGAGCAGTACTTC,CAWSRGWVYEQYF
.,.,TRBJ1-1,TRBV27,TGTGCCAGCAGTTTATCCCCGGACACTGAAGCTTTCTTT,CASSLSPDTEAFF
.,.,TRBJ2-6,TRBV5-4,TGTGCCAGCAGCTTGGAAGGATCGGGGGCCAACGTCCTGACTTTC,CASSLEGSGANVLTF
few,TRBD2,TRBJ2-5,TRBV25-1,TGTGCCAGCAGTGAAGCGTTAGCGGGGGTGGAGACCCAGTACTTC,CASSEALAGVETQYF
.,TRBD2,TRBJ2-5,TRBV7-3,TGTGCCAGCAGCTTAACTAGCGGGACTCAAGAGACCCAGTACTTC,CASSLTSGTQETQYF
.,.,TRBJ2-3,TRBV30,TGTGCCTTTTCCCTTAGCACAGATACGCAGTATTTT,CAFSLSTDTQYF
.,.,TRBJ1-2,TRBV30,TGTGCCTGGAGTGGTCCAGGGTCTTATGGCTACACCTTC,CAWSGPGSYGYTF
.,TRBD2,TRBJ2-7,TRBV7-9,TGTGCCAGCACCTCGGGAGGTCTAGACGAGCAGTACTTC,CASTSGGLDEQYF
.,.,TRBJ1-5,TRBV19,TGTGCCAGTAAGGACGAAACGGGGCCCCAGCATTTT,CASKDETGPQHF
few,.,TRBJ1-4,TRBV7-5,TGTGCCAGAAGCTCTACGGAGGGGCCCAGGGATGAAAAACTGTTTTTT,CARSSTEGPRDEKLFF
once,TRBD1,TRBJ1-1,TRBV5-1,TGCGCCAGCAGCTTGGGGGGACAGGTGAACACTGAAGCTTTCTTT,CASSLGGQVNTEAFF
.,TRBD1,TRBJ2-3,TRBV6-6,TGTGCCAGCAGAGACGACAGGGGCGGTGGCACAGATACGCAGTATTTT,CASRDDRGGGTDTQYF
.,.,TRBJ2-4,TRBV7-9,TGTGCCAGCAGCCCCTGGGACGGTCTAGCCAAAAACATTCAGTACTTC,CASSPWDGLAKNIQYF
.,.,TRBJ2-2,TRBV13,TGTGCCATTCGAATGGGGGGCCTCGGGGCCGGGGAGCTGTTTTTT,CAIRMGGLGAGELFF
many,.,TRBJ2-2,TRBV15,TGTGCCACCAGAACCACCGCGGGGCCCGGGGAGCTGTTTTTT,CATRTTAGPGELFF
once,.,TRBJ2-1,TRBV7-6,TGTGCCAGCAGACAAGACAATGAGCAGTTCTTC,CASRQDNEQFF
few,.,TRBJ1-2,TRBV5-1,TGCGCCAGCAGCTTGGCCTCAGGGGCTGTTGATGGCTACACCTTC,CASSLASGAVDGYTF
.,.,TRBJ1-2,TRBV29-1,TGCAGCGTTGATTCAGACTATGGCTACACCTTC,CSVDSDYGYTF
.,.,TRBJ2-7,TRBV5-1,TGCGCCAGCAGTGAATCAGCGTATACCTACGAGCAGTACTTC,CASSESAYTYEQYF
once,TRBD1,TRBJ1-4,TRBV7-2,TGTGCCAGCAGCTCCCGGACCGGGACAGGGAGTGAAAAACTGTTTTTT,CASSSRTGTGSEKLFF
once,.,TRBJ2-7,TRBV18,TGTGCCAGCTCACCACCAAACACGAGATACGAGCAGTACTTC,CASSPPNTRYEQYF
.,TRBD2,TRBJ2-4,TRBV5-1,TGCGCCAGCAGCCTAGTGGGGCGGGAGGAAAACATTCAGTACTTC,CASSLVGREENIQYF
.,.,TRBJ1-2,TRBV5-4,TGTGCCAGTCACTGGGGGGGGCGAGGTGGCTACACCTTC,CASHWGGRGGYTF
.,TRBD1,TRBJ1-5,TRBV2,TGTGCCAGCAGTGACCGGGACAGTAGCAATCAGCCCCAGCATTTT,CASSDRDSSNQPQHF
.,TRBD1,TRBJ1-2,TRBV10-3,TGTGCCATCAGCTCCCACCGAGGGGGCTCGGATTATGGCTACACCTTC,CAISSHRGGSDYGYTF
.,.,TRBJ2-1,TRBV6-1,TGTGCCAGCAGTTTGGGGGTAGGAAAGTTCTTC,CASSLGVGKFF
.,.,TRBJ2-6,TRBV6-6,TGTGCCAGCAGTTACGCGTTCAGGGCTGGGGCCAACGTCCTGACTTTC,CASSYAFRAGANVLTF
.,.,TRBJ1-3,TRBV7-2,TGTGCCAGCAGTTGGGGTGGGGGGCGAAACACCATATATTTT,CASSWGGGRNTIYF
.,.,TRBJ1-6,TRBV18,TGTGCCAGCTCACCAGGGGCAAGTTCACCCCTCCACTTT,CASSPGASSPLHF
.,TRBD1,TRBJ2-1,TRBV10-3,TGTGCCATCAGTGAGTCCGGGACAGCCTTAGTCAATGAGCAGTTCTTC,CAISESGTALVNEQFF
.,TRBD1,TRBJ1-1,TRBV7-2,TGTGCCAGCAACAGGGGCGTCACTGAAGCTTTCTTT,CASNRGVTEAFF
.,TRBD1,TRBJ2-5,TRBV11-3,TGTGCCAGCAGCTACGGACCGGGACAGCCTCAAGAGACCCAGTACTTC,CASSYGPGQPQETQYF
.,.,TRBJ1-2,TRBV5-1,TGCGCCAGCAGCCTAATTTCAGGGCAGAACTATGGCTACACCTTC,CASSLISGQNYGYTF